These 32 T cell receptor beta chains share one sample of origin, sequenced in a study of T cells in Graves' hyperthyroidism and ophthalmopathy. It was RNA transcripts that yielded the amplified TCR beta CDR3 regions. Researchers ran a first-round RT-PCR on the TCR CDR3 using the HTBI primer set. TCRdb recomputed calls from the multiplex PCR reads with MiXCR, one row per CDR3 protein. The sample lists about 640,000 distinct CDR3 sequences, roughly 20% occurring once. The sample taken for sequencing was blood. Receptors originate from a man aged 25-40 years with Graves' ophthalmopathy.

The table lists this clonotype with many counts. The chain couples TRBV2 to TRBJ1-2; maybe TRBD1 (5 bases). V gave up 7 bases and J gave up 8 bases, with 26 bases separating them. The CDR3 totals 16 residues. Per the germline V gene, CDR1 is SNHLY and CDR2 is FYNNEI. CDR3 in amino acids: CASTPEGRTSRMGYTF. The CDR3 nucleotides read TGTGCCAGCACCCCAGAGGGACGGACTTCTCGGATGGGCTACACCTTC. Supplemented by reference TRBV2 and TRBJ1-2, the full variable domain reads EPEVTQTPSHQVTQMGQEVILRCVPISNHLYFYWYRQILGQKVEFLVSFYNNEISEKSEIFDDQFSVERPDGSNFTLKIRSTKLEDSAMYFCASTPEGRTSRMGYTFGSGTRLTVV.

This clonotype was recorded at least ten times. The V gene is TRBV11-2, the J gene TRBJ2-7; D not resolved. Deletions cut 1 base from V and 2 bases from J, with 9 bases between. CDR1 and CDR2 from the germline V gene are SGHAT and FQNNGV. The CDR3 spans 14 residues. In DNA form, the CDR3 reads TGTGCCAGCAGCTTAGGCCCAGCGCCCTACGAGCAGTACTTC. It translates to CASSLGPAPYEQYF.

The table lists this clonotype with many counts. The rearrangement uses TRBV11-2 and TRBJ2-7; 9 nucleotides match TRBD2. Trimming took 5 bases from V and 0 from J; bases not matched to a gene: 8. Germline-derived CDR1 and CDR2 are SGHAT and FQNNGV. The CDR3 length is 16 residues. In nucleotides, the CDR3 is TGTGCCAGCAGCCCCTTGAGCGGGAGGACCTCCTACGAGCAGTACTTC. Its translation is CASSPLSGRTSYEQYF.

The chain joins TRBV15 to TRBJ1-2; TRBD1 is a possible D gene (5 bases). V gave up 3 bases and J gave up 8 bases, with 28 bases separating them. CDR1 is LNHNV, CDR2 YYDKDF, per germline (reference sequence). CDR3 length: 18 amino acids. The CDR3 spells CATSRESAIPRTEGGYTF. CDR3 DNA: TGTGCCACCAGCAGGGAATCCGCCATACCGCGCACGGAGGGGGGCTACACCTTC.

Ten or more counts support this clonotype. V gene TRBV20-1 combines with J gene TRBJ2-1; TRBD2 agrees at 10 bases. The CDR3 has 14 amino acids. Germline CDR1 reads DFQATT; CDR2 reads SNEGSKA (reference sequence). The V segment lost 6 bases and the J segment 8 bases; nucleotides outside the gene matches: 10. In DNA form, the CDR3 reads TGCAGTGCCATTCTAGCGGGAGCGGGGGATGAGCAGTTCTTC. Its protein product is CSAILAGAGDEQFF.

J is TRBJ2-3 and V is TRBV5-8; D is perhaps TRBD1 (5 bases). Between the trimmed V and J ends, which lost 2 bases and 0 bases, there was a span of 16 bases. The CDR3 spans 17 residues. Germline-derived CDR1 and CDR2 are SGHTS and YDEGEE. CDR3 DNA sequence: TGTGCCAGCAGCTTTTCGCGTGACAGTCAAAGCACAGATACGCAGTATTTT. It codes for CASSFSRDSQSTDTQYF.

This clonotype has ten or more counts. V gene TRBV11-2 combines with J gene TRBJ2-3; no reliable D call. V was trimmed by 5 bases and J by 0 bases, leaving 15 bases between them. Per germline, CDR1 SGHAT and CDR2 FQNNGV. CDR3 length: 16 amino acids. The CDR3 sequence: CASSLDVGTSTDTQYF. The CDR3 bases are TGTGCCAGCAGCCTCGACGTCGGTACGAGCACAGATACGCAGTATTTT.

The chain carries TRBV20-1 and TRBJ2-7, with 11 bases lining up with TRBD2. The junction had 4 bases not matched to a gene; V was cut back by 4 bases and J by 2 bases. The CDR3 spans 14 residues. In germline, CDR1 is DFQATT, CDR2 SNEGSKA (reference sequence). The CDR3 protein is CSATGTSGAYEQYF. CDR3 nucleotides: TGCAGTGCTACCGGGACTAGCGGAGCCTACGAGCAGTACTTC.

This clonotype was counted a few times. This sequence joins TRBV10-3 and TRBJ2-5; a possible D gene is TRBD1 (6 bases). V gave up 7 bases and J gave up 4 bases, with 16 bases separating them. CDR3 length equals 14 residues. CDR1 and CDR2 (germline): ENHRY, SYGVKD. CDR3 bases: TGTGCCATCACCCCCAACCCAGGGGTAGAGACCCAGTACTTC. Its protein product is CAITPNPGVETQYF.

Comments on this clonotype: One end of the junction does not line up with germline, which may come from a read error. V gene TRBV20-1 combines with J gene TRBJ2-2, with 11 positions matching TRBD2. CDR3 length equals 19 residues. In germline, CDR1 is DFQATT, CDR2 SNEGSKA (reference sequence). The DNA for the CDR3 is TGCAGTGCCGTTACCCCGGGACTAGCGGCAGTCGCGAACACCGGGGAACTGTTTTTT. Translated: CSAVTPGLAAVANTGELFF.

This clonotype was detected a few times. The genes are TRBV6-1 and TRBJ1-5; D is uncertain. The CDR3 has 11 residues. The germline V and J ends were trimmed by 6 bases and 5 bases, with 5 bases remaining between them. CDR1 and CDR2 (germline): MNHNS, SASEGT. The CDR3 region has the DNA TGTGCCAGCAGCGAACATCAGCCCCAGCATTTT. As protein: CASSEHQPQHF.

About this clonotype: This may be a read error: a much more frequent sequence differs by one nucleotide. In DNA form, the CDR3 reads TGTGCCAGCAGTCCGGGGGGTACTCAGGGGCTTCTGACCTGCGAGCAGTACTTC. It encodes CASSPGGTQGLLTCEQYF. This chain connects TRBV28 to TRBJ2-7; a weak D match, TRBD2 (7 bases). The CDR3 is 18 residues long. V lost 5 bases and J 6 bases, leaving 29 bases between the germline ends. In germline, CDR1 is MDHEN, CDR2 SYDVKM. Full variable domain (missing parts from reference TRBV28 and TRBJ2-7): DVKVTQSSRYLVKRTGEKVFLECVQDMDHENMFWYRQDPGLGLRLIYFSYDVKMKEKGDIPEGYSVSREKKERFSLILESASTNQTSMYLCASSPGGTQGLLTCEQYFGPGTRLTVT.

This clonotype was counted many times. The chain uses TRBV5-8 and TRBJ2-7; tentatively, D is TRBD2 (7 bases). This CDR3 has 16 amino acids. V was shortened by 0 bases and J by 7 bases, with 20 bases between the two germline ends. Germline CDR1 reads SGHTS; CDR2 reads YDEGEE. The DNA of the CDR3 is TGTGCCAGCAGCTTGGTATGGGGACTACCTACAGGGGAGCAGTACTTC. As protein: CASSLVWGLPTGEQYF. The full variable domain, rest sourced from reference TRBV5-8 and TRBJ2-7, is EAGVTQSPTHLIKTRGQQATLRCSPISGHTSVYWYQQALGLGLQFLLWYDEGEERNRGNFPPRFSGRQFPNYSSELNVNALELEDSALYLCASSLVWGLPTGEQYFGPGTRLTVT.

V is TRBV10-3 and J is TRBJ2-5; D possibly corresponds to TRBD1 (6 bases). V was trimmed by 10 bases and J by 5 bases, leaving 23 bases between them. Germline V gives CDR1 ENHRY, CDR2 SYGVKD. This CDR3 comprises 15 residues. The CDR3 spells CATAPGTTGLETQYF. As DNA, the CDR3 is TGTGCCACCGCCCCCGGGACAACGGGGCTGGAGACCCAGTACTTC.

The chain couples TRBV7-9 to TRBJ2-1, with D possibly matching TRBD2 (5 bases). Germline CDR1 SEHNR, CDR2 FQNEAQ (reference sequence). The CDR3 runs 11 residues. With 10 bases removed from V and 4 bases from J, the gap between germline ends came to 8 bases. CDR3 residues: CATDSYNEQFF. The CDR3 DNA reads TGTGCCACGGACTCGTACAATGAGCAGTTCTTC.

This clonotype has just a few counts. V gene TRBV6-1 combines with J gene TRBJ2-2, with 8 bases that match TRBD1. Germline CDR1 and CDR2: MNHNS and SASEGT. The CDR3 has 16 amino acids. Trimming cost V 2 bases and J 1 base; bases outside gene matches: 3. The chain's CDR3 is CASSETGGRNTGELFF. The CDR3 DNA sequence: TGTGCCAGCAGTGAAACAGGGGGACGGAACACCGGGGAGCTGTTTTTT.

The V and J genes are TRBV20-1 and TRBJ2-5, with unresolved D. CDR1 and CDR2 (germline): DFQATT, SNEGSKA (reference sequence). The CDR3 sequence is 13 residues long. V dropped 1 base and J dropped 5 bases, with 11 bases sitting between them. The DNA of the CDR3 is TGCAGTGCTAGAGTCGAGACTCGGGAGACCCAGTACTTC. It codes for CSARVETRETQYF.

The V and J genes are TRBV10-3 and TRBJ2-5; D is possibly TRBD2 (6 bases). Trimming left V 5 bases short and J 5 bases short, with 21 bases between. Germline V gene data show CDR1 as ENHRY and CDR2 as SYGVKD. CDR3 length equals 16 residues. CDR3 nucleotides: TGTGCCATCAGTCCGTACGGTAACCCGGGGAGGGAGACCCAGTACTTC. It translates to CAISPYGNPGRETQYF.

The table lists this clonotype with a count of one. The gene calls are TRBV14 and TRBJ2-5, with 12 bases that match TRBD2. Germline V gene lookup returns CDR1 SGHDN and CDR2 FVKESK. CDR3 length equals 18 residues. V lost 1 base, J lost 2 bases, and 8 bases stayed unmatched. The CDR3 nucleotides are TGTGCCAGCAGCCAAGGAGGACTAGCGGGGACTACGCAAGAGACCCAGTACTTC. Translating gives CASSQGGLAGTTQETQYF.

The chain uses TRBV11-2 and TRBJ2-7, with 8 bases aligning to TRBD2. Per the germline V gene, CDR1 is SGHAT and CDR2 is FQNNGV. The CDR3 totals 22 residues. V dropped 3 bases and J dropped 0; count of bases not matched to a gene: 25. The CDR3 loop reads CASSLRRNREASGGGLSYEQYF. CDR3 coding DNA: TGTGCCAGCAGCTTGCGGAGGAACCGGGAGGCTTCGGGGGGGGGACTCTCCTACGAGCAGTACTTC.

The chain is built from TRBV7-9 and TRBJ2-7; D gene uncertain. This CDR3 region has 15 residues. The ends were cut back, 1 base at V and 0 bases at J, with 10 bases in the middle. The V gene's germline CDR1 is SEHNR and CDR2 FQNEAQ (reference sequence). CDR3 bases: TGTGCCAGCAGCTTAGAGCAGGTGAGCTCCTACGAGCAGTACTTC. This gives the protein CASSLEQVSSYEQYF.

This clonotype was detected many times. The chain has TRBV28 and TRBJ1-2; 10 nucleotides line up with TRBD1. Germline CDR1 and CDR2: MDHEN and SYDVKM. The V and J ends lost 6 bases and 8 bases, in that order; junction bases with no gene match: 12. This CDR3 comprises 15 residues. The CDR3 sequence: CASRVPSGQGYGYTF. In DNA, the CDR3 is TGTGCCAGCAGGGTCCCCTCGGGACAGGGGTACGGCTACACCTTC.

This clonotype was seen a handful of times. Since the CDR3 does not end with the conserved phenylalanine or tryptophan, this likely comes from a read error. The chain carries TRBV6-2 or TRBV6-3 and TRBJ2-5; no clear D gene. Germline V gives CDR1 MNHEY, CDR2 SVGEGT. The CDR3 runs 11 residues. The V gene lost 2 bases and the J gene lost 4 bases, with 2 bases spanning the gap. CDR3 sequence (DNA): TGTGCCAGCAGTTACGGAGAGACCCAGTACCTC. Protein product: CASSYGETQYL.

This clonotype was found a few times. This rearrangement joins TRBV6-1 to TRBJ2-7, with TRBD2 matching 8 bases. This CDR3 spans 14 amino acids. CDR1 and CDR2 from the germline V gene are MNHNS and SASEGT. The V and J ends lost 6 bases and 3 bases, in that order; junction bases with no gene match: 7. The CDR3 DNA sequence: TGTGCCAGCAGGTCCAACGGGGGGGGCTACGAGCAGTACTTC. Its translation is CASRSNGGGYEQYF.

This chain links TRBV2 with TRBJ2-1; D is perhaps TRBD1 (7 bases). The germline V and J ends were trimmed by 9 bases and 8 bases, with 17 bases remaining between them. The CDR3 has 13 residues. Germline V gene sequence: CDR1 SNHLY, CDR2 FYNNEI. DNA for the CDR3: TGTGCCAGGCTCGGAGGGGGCGCGGATGAGCAGTTCTTC. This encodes CARLGGGADEQFF.

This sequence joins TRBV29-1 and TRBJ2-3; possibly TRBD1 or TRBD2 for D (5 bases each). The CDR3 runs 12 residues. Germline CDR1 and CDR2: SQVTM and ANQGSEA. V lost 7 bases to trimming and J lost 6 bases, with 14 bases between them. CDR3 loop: CSAGDRLDTQYF. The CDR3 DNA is TGCAGCGCCGGGGACCGGCTGGATACGCAGTATTTT.

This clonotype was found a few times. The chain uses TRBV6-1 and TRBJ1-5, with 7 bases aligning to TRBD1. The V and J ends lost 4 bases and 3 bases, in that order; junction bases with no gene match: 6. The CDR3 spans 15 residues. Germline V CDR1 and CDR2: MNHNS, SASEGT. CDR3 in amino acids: CASSVSDRLNQPQHF. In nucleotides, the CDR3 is TGTGCCAGCAGTGTCTCGGACAGGCTCAATCAGCCCCAGCATTTT.

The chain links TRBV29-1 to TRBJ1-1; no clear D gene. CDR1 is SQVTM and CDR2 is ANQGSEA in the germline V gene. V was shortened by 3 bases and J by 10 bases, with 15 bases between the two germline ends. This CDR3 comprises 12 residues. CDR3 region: CSVDEAGALAFF. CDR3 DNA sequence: TGCAGCGTTGACGAGGCGGGAGCGCTAGCTTTCTTT. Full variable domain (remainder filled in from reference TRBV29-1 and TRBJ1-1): SAVISQKPSRDICQRGTSLTIQCQVDSQVTMMFWYRQQPGQSLTLIATANQGSEATYESGFVIDKFPISRPNLTFSTLTVSNMSPEDSSIYLCSVDEAGALAFFGQGTRLTVV.

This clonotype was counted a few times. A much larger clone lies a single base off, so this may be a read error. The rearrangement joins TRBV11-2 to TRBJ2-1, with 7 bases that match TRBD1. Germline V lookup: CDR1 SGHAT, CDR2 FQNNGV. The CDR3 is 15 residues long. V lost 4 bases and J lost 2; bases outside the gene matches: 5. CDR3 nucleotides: TGTGCCAGCAGCTCAGAGGGGGCGCCCTACAATGAGCAGTTCTTC. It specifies CASSSEGAPYNEQFF.

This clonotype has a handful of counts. Here the CDR3 DNA reads TGTGCCTGGAGTGTAATGTCCTACGAGCAGTACTTC. It is translated as CAWSVMSYEQYF. The gene calls are TRBV30 and TRBJ2-7; D is unclear. V dropped 0 bases and J dropped 1 base, with 4 bases sitting between them. Germline V gene data show CDR1 as GTSNPN and CDR2 as SVGIG (reference sequence). This CDR3 spans 12 amino acids. Full variable domain (rest looked up from reference TRBV30 and TRBJ2-7): SQTIHQWPATLVQPVGSPLSLECTVEGTSNPNLYWYRQAAGRGLQLLFYSVGIGQISSEVPQNLSASRPQDRQFILSSKKLLLSDSGFYLCAWSVMSYEQYFGPGTRLTVT.

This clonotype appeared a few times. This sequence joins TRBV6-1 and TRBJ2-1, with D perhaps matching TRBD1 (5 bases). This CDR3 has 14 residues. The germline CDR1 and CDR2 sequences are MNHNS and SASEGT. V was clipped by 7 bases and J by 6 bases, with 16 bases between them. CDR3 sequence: CASNRQARINEQFF. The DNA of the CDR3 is TGTGCCAGCAACAGGCAAGCCCGGATCAATGAGCAGTTCTTC.

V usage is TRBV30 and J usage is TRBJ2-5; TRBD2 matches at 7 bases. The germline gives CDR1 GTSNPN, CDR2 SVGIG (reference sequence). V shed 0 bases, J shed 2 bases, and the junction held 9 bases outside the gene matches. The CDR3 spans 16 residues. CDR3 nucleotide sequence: TGTGCCTGGAGTGTACTCCGAGCGGGGCCTCAAGAGACCCAGTACTTC. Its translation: CAWSVLRAGPQETQYF.